This TCR beta chain was captured in a study of T cell responses to AZD1222 COVID-19 vaccine. The repertoire was sequenced with immunoSEQ multiplex PCR; TCRdb's copy has only in-frame clones and lacks some. The profile shows more than 65,000 clones, roughly 85% of them singletons. CDR3 length: 14 residues. V was pared by 5 bases and J by 6 bases, with 9 bases of the junction left unmatched. Germline CDR1 MNHEY, CDR2 SMNVEV (reference sequence). The chain links TRBV27 to TRBJ1-2, with 7 bases aligning to TRBD1. Specimen: peripheral blood, collected 28 days after the second AZD1222 dose. This TCR derives from an adult who received the AZD1222 COVID-19 vaccine. The CDR3 DNA sequence: TGTGCCAGCAGTCAGAAAGGGGGCTCTAATGGCTACACCTTC. Translating it yields CASSQKGGSNGYTF.